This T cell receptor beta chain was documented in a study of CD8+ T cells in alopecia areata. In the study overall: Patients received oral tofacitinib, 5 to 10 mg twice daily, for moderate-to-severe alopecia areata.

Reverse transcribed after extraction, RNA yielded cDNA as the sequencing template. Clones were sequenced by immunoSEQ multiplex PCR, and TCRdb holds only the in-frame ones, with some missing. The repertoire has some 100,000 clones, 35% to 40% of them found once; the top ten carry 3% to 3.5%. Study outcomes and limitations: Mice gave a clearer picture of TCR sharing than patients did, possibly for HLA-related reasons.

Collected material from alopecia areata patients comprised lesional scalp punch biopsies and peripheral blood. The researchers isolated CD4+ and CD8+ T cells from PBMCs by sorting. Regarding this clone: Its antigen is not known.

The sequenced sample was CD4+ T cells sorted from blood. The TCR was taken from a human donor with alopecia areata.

In DNA form, the CDR3 reads TGCAGCGTTGGGAAGACCCTCAAGGCCTACGAGCAGTACTTC. Translation gives CSVGKTLKAYEQYF. This sequence joins TRBV29-1 and TRBJ2-7; no definite D call. In germline, CDR1 is SQVTM, CDR2 ANQGSEA. The CDR3 spans 14 residues. V lost 4 bases, J lost 2 bases, and 15 bases lay in between.